One sample yielded the 9 T cell receptor beta chains listed below, sequenced in a study of blood T cell repertoires in COVID-19. Assay: immunoSEQ multiplex PCR; the TCRdb copy retains only in-frame clones and omits some. The sample records 300,000 to 400,000 clones, approximately 83% being singletons. The specimen sequenced was PBMCs or T cells enriched from blood (not recorded which). The receptors come from a woman between 35 and 50 years old with acute COVID-19.

This chain joins TRBV5-1 and TRBJ1-1, with D unresolved. The V and J ends lost 0 bases and 0 bases respectively, with 12 bases between them. Germline V CDR1 and CDR2: SGHRS, YFSETQ. This CDR3 is 16 amino acids long. CDR3 loop: CASSLALVPMNTEAFF. The CDR3 nucleotides read TGCGCCAGCAGCTTGGCTTTAGTCCCTATGAACACTGAAGCTTTCTTT.

This rearrangement joins TRBV21-1 to TRBJ2-7; the listed D gene, TRBD1, was not tested against the DNA. TRBV21-1 is recorded as a pseudogene. The CDR3 contains 13 residues. The CDR3 reads CASKGALSTEQYF. CDR3 sequence (DNA): TGTGCCAGCAAGGGGGCCTTATCGACCGAGCAGTACTTC.

The chain has TRBV6-2 or TRBV6-3 and TRBJ2-3; 11 nucleotides agree with TRBD2. This CDR3 contains 17 residues. Losses at the gene ends were 2 bases for V and 6 bases for J; bases not matched to a gene: 10. Germline CDR1 and CDR2: MNHEY and SVGEGT. CDR3 nucleotide sequence: TGTGCCAGCAGTTACCGCCCTAGCGGGGGGCGTCGGGATACGCAGTATTTT. The encoded protein is CASSYRPSGGRRDTQYF.

The gene calls are TRBV12-5 and TRBJ1-6; D ambiguous. Germline loops: CDR1 LGHNT, CDR2 FRNRAP. The CDR3 is made up of 17 amino acids. Trimming left V 0 bases short and J 0 bases short, with 9 bases between. CDR3 amino acids: CASGLVPVSSYNSPLHF. CDR3 DNA sequence: TGTGCTAGTGGTTTGGTACCGGTAAGCTCCTATAATTCACCCCTCCACTTT.

The chain combines TRBV7-3 with TRBJ2-3; TRBD2 aligns across 7 bases. The germline CDR1 and CDR2 sequences are SGHTA and FQGTGA. The CDR3 consists of 15 residues. V trimming: 3 bases; J trimming: 2 bases; junction bases outside the gene matches: 5. In DNA, the CDR3 is TGTGCCAGCAGCTTTAAGCGGGGACCCACAGATACGCAGTATTTT. It specifies CASSFKRGPTDTQYF. Supplemented by reference TRBV7-3 and TRBJ2-3, the full variable domain reads GAGVSQTPSNKVTEKGKYVELRCDPISGHTALYWYRQSLGQGPEFLIYFQGTGAADDSGLPNDRFFAVRPEGSVSTLKIQRTERGDSAVYLCASSFKRGPTDTQYFGPGTRLTVL.

The V call is TRBV7-2, the J call TRBJ1-4; no clear D gene. Germline V lookup: CDR1 SGHTA, CDR2 FQGNSA. The V gene lost 5 bases and the J gene lost 8 bases, with 21 bases spanning the gap. The CDR3 contains 16 residues. CDR3 amino acids: CASSPFTGWGGEKLFF. The CDR3, as DNA: TGTGCCAGCAGCCCCTTCACGGGGTGGGGTGGCGAAAAACTGTTTTTT. The complete variable domain, with remaining parts taken from reference TRBV7-2 and TRBJ1-4, reads GAGVSQSPSNKVTEKGKDVELRCDPISGHTALYWYRQSLGQGLEFLIYFQGNSAPDKSGLPSDRFSAERTGGSVSTLTIQRTQQEDSAVYLCASSPFTGWGGEKLFFGSGTQLSVL.

This clone was counted once. The rearrangement joins TRBV5-8 to TRBJ2-3; maybe TRBD1 (5 bases). The CDR3 is 19 residues long. The ends were cut back, 0 bases at V and 2 bases at J, with 22 bases in the middle. Germline values: CDR1 SGHTS, CDR2 YDEGEE. The CDR3 nucleotides read TGTGCCAGCAGCTTGGATAGGCGCAGGGCAAGATTCGACACAGATACGCAGTATTTT. The encoded protein is CASSLDRRRARFDTDTQYF.

This chain uses TRBV19 with TRBJ2-1; a possible D gene is TRBD1 (5 bases). CDR1 and CDR2 from the germline V gene are LNHDA and SQIVND (reference sequence). The CDR3 contains 15 residues. The ends were cut back, 3 bases at V and 7 bases at J, with 16 bases in the middle. CDR3 in amino acids: CASSMYRGLYNEQFF. The CDR3 region has the DNA TGTGCCAGTAGTATGTATAGGGGTTTGTATAATGAGCAGTTCTTC.

This chain uses TRBV10-3 with TRBJ2-6; D not certain. V dropped 3 bases and J dropped 0 bases, with 9 bases sitting between them. Per germline, CDR1 ENHRY and CDR2 SYGVKD. The CDR3 contains 16 residues. CDR3: CAISDRLSSGANVLTF. The DNA for the CDR3 is TGTGCCATCAGTGACAGACTCAGCTCTGGGGCCAACGTCCTGACTTTC.